The 22 T cell receptor beta chains below all came from one sample that was sequenced in a study of blood T cell repertoires in COVID-19. The method was immunoSEQ multiplex PCR; TCRdb's version includes in-frame clones alone and lacks a portion of them. The sample has 250,000 to 350,000 clones, roughly 86% seen once. The sample consisted of peripheral blood. The receptors shown here come from a woman aged 50 to 65 with acute or convalescent COVID-19.

The chain has TRBV7-2 and TRBJ2-3; a possible D gene is TRBD1 (5 bases). Germline values: CDR1 SGHTA, CDR2 FQGNSA. The CDR3 length is 14 residues. V dropped 2 bases and J dropped 4 bases, with 10 bases sitting between them. DNA of the CDR3: TGTGCCAGCAGCTTAAATTCAGGGTCAGATACGCAGTATTTT. It is translated as CASSLNSGSDTQYF.

The chain uses TRBV28 and TRBJ2-3; 10 nucleotides line up with TRBD1. V shed 4 bases and J 5 bases; nucleotides not matched to a gene: 15. CDR1 is MDHEN, CDR2 SYDVKM, per germline. The CDR3 is made up of 18 amino acids. CDR3 in DNA: TGTGCCAGCAGTTCAGGGACAGGGGTTGGCGACACCCTAGATACGCAGTATTTT. Protein sequence: CASSSGTGVGDTLDTQYF.

The chain links TRBV9 to TRBJ1-2; TRBD1 agrees at 7 bases. The V gene end was trimmed by 2 bases and the J gene end by 6 bases; junction bases not matched to a gene: 7. CDR1 is SGDLS, CDR2 YYNGEE, per germline. This CDR3 spans 14 amino acids. This chain's CDR3 is CASSVGRGADGYTF. In nucleotides, the CDR3 is TGTGCCAGCAGCGTCGGCAGGGGGGCGGATGGCTACACCTTC.

The rearrangement joins TRBV27 to TRBJ2-7; a weak D match, TRBD1 (6 bases). V was shortened by 4 bases and J by 2 bases, with 12 bases between the two germline ends. Per germline, CDR1 MNHEY and CDR2 SMNVEV (reference sequence). This CDR3 comprises 14 residues. The CDR3 DNA follows: TGTGCCAGCAGTTCAGGGGTGGGGGCCTACGAGCAGTACTTC. It translates to CASSSGVGAYEQYF.

V and J are TRBV24-1 and TRBJ2-1; 8 bases match TRBD1. Trimming cost V 3 bases and J 8 bases; bases outside gene matches: 11. This CDR3 is built from 16 residues. The germline V gene has CDR1 KGHDR and CDR2 SFDVKD. The CDR3 bases are TGTGCCACCAGTGATCCGCCCGGACAGGGTTGGGATGAGCAGTTCTTC. Its translation: CATSDPPGQGWDEQFF.

The J gene is TRBJ1-3, the V gene TRBV6-5; maybe TRBD1 (5 bases). Germline CDR1 is MNHEY and CDR2 is SVGAGI. Between the trimmed V and J ends, which lost 2 bases and 0 bases, there was a span of 11 bases. The CDR3 runs to 16 residues. Written as DNA, the CDR3 is TGTGCCAGCAGTTACGGGCGAAGGGGCTCTGGAAACACCATATATTTT. Translating gives CASSYGRRGSGNTIYF.

The chain is built from TRBV27 and TRBJ2-3, with D unclear. V shed 4 bases and J shed 2 bases, with 4 bases lying between them. Per the germline V gene, CDR1 is MNHEY and CDR2 is SMNVEV (reference sequence). This CDR3 region has 12 residues. CDR3 sequence (DNA): TGTGCCAGCAGTTCCTTCACAGATACGCAGTATTTT. It yields the protein CASSSFTDTQYF.

The V and J genes are TRBV5-4 and TRBJ2-7; 9 nucleotides match TRBD1. Per the germline V gene, CDR1 is SGHNT and CDR2 is YYREEE (reference sequence). The CDR3 extends over 14 amino acids. The J segment lost 3 bases and the V segment lost 4 bases, leaving 5 bases of the junction unmatched. CDR3 sequence (DNA): TGTGCCAGCAGCCCGCCGGGACAGGGCTACGAGCAGTACTTC. It codes for CASSPPGQGYEQYF.

This clone was counted only a few times. Here the CDR3 reads CASRHRDFSYEQYF. The CDR3 nucleotides read TGTGCCAGCCGCCACCGCGACTTCTCCTACGAGCAGTACTTC. The V and J genes are TRBV25-1 and TRBJ2-7; D gene ambiguous. This CDR3 has 14 residues. Germline lookup yields CDR1 MGHDK and CDR2 SYGVNS. V was clipped by 8 bases and J by 0 bases, with 14 bases between them.

This clone was seen a few times. This chain joins TRBV20-1 and TRBJ1-5, with D perhaps matching TRBD1 (6 bases). Germline CDR1 is DFQATT and CDR2 is SNEGSKA (reference sequence). Trimming stripped 3 bases from V and 7 bases from J, with 10 bases between. This CDR3 region has 12 residues. Here the CDR3 DNA reads TGCAGTGCTAGTAGGGGGGGCCAGCCCCAGCATTTT. Its protein product is CSASRGGQPQHF.

In this sample, this clone turned up a few times. The rearrangement uses TRBV28 and TRBJ1-2; possibly TRBD1 for D (6 bases). With 10 bases removed from V and 2 bases from J, the gap between germline ends came to 17 bases. The CDR3 totals 14 residues. The germline V gene has CDR1 MDHEN and CDR2 SYDVKM. This chain's CDR3 is CATFNVQGNYGYTF. CDR3 sequence (DNA): TGTGCCACTTTTAATGTCCAGGGGAACTATGGCTACACCTTC.

The rearrangement uses TRBV19 and TRBJ2-1; 8 bases are a match to TRBD1. Germline CDR1 and CDR2: LNHDA and SQIVND (reference sequence). There are 16 residues in the CDR3. The ends lost 3 bases at V and 4 bases at J; junction bases unmatched: 8. CDR3 protein: CASSIFLQGDYNEQFF. CDR3 bases: TGTGCCAGTAGTATTTTCTTACAGGGGGATTACAATGAGCAGTTCTTC.

The rearrangement links TRBV7-2 to TRBJ1-2, with TRBD1 matching 7 bases. V gave up 7 bases and J gave up 2 bases; unmatched junction bases: 4. Germline V lookup: CDR1 SGHTA, CDR2 FQGNSA. The CDR3 spans 13 residues. CDR3 nucleotide sequence: TGTGCCAGCAACCTACAGGGGAACTATGGCTACACCTTC. Protein product: CASNLQGNYGYTF.

As for this clone: Other DNA sequences in the same sample also yield this CDR3. The chain carries TRBV11-2 and TRBJ2-3, with 7 bases lining up with TRBD2. The germline CDR1 and CDR2 sequences are SGHAT and FQNNGV. This CDR3 has 13 amino acids. V shed 5 bases and J 4 bases; nucleotides not matched to a gene: 3. CDR3 nucleotide sequence: TGTGCCAGCAGCCTGGCGGGGGCAGATACGCAGTATTTT. Its translation: CASSLAGADTQYF.

This chain connects TRBV11-2 to TRBJ2-1, with a possible D match to TRBD1 (6 bases). Germline V gene data show CDR1 as SGHAT and CDR2 as FQNNGV. Trimming took off 7 bases at V and 8 bases at J, with 12 bases between the two ends. The CDR3 has 12 residues. CDR3 DNA sequence: TGTGCCAGCACCAGGGGCTATTATGAGCAGTTCTTC. This codes for CASTRGYYEQFF.

The genes are TRBV3-1 (or the pseudogene TRBV3-2) and TRBJ2-7; 7 positions match TRBD1. The V gene end was trimmed by 4 bases and the J gene end by 4 bases; junction bases not matched to a gene: 7. This CDR3 has 14 amino acids. The germline gives CDR1 LGHDT, CDR2 YNNKEL (reference sequence). CDR3 residues: CASSPGTENYEQYF. For the CDR3, the DNA is TGTGCCAGCAGCCCCGGGACAGAGAATTACGAGCAGTACTTC.

V usage is TRBV30 and J usage is TRBJ2-7; 14 positions match TRBD2. CDR3 length: 15 residues. Germline CDR1 and CDR2: GTSNPN and SVGIG (reference sequence). V lost 2 bases and J lost 1; bases outside the gene matches: 1. In DNA form, the CDR3 reads TGTGCCTGGAGTAGACTAGCGGGAGGGTCCTACGAGCAGTACTTC. It codes for CAWSRLAGGSYEQYF. Complete variable domain (other parts from reference TRBV30 and TRBJ2-7): SQTIHQWPATLVQPVGSPLSLECTVEGTSNPNLYWYRQAAGRGLQLLFYSVGIGQISSEVPQNLSASRPQDRQFILSSKKLLLSDSGFYLCAWSRLAGGSYEQYFGPGTRLTVT.

This clone was seen only once. The chain is built from TRBV2 and TRBJ2-5; TRBD2 is a possible D gene (6 bases). The germline V and J ends were trimmed by 7 bases and 1 base, with 10 bases remaining between them. The germline V gene has CDR1 SNHLY and CDR2 FYNNEI. This CDR3 has 13 residues. The CDR3 spells CASTRDSQETQYF. In nucleotides, the CDR3 is TGTGCCAGCACCCGGGACTCCCAAGAGACCCAGTACTTC.

There are a few counts of this clone. The chain employs TRBV27 and TRBJ2-5; 7 bases align to TRBD1. CDR3 length: 16 amino acids. With 1 base clipped from V and 2 bases from J, the junction kept 7 bases outside the gene matches. The germline V gene has CDR1 MNHEY and CDR2 SMNVEV (reference sequence). CDR3 amino acids: CASSLYNRGLQETQYF. The CDR3 DNA reads as TGTGCCAGCAGTTTATACAACAGGGGCCTGCAAGAGACCCAGTACTTC.

CDR3 DNA sequence: TGTGCCATCAGTGAAACAGCCCCCCGGAATTCACCCCTCCACTTT. This encodes CAISETAPRNSPLHF. The chain employs TRBV10-3 and TRBJ1-6; D call uncertain. V gave up 3 bases and J gave up 7 bases, with 13 bases separating them. The CDR3 sequence is 15 residues long. Germline-derived CDR1 and CDR2 are ENHRY and SYGVKD.

This chain joins TRBV7-9 and TRBJ2-1; 13 nucleotides agree with TRBD2. CDR3 length: 15 residues. The trim removed 2 bases at V and 6 bases at J, leaving 1 base unmatched. CDR1 and CDR2 (germline): SEHNR, FQNEAQ (reference sequence). CDR3 nucleotides: TGTGCCAGCAGCTTAACTAGCGGGAGGGGCAATGAGCAGTTCTTC. Its translation: CASSLTSGRGNEQFF. Full variable domain (missing parts from reference TRBV7-9 and TRBJ2-1): DTGVSQNPRHKITKRGQNVTFRCDPISEHNRLYWYRQTLGQGPEFLTYFQNEAQLEKSRLLSDRFSAERPKGSFSTLEIQRTEQGDSAMYLCASSLTSGRGNEQFFGPGTRLTVL.

This chain connects TRBV19 to TRBJ2-7; the D gene is possibly TRBD2 (5 bases). The CDR3 is 15 amino acids. V was trimmed by 1 base and J by 4 bases, leaving 14 bases between them. The germline V gene encodes CDR1 LNHDA and CDR2 SQIVND (reference sequence). The chain's CDR3 is CASSIGGQTKYEQYF. The CDR3 coding sequence is TGTGCCAGTAGTATAGGCGGGCAGACAAAATACGAGCAGTACTTC.